The 25 T cell receptor beta chains in this list originate from one sample, sequenced in a study of control samples from healthy donors and cancer patients. TCRdb keeps only in-frame clones here, not all; method: immunoSEQ multiplex PCR. The sample consists of more than 95,000 clones, 70% to 90% of them appearing once. The sequencing sample was made of blood. These receptor sequences come from a woman in her 70s in good health.

The chain couples TRBV12-3 or TRBV12-4 to TRBJ1-1; D gene ambiguous. The CDR3 length is 13 residues. Trimming left V 8 bases short and J 6 bases short, with 16 bases between. CDR3 in amino acids: CASAPRSGAEAFF. CDR3 in DNA: TGTGCCAGCGCCCCCCGTAGCGGCGCTGAAGCTTTCTTT.

This rearrangement joins TRBV2 to TRBJ1-4; D remains unclear. The V gene lost 6 bases and the J gene lost 7 bases, with 9 bases spanning the gap. In germline, CDR1 is SNHLY, CDR2 FYNNEI. The CDR3 has 12 amino acids. The CDR3 bases are TGTGCCAGCAGCTCCGTCGGTGAAAAACTGTTTTTT. Protein: CASSSVGEKLFF.

This chain joins TRBV7-9 and TRBJ1-2; D not certain. The CDR3 spans 13 residues. Germline V lookup: CDR1 SEHNR, CDR2 FQNEAQ (reference sequence). V lost 1 base to trimming and J lost 0 bases, with 3 bases between them. The CDR3 reads CASSLVSNYGYTF. The CDR3 bases are TGTGCCAGCAGCTTAGTTTCTAACTATGGCTACACCTTC.

The chain couples TRBV19 to TRBJ1-2, with TRBD1 matching 7 bases. J lost 4 bases, V lost 3 bases, and 2 bases had no gene match. CDR1 and CDR2 from the germline V gene are LNHDA and SQIVND (reference sequence). This CDR3 is 13 amino acids long. The CDR3 loop is CASSMGQIYGYTF. The CDR3 nucleotides read TGTGCCAGTAGTATGGGACAGATCTATGGCTACACCTTC.

The gene calls are TRBV19 and TRBJ2-2, with D hard to call. V was trimmed by 3 bases and J by 1 base, leaving 9 bases between them. Germline values: CDR1 LNHDA, CDR2 SQIVND (reference sequence). This CDR3 contains 15 residues. The CDR3, as DNA: TGTGCCAGTAGTATGGGCAGCTGGAACACCGGGGAGCTGTTTTTT. Amino acids: CASSMGSWNTGELFF.

V and J are TRBV27 and TRBJ2-7; TRBD1 matches 7 bases. The junction had 14 bases not matched to a gene; V was cut back by 4 bases and J by 2 bases. CDR1 and CDR2 from the germline V gene are MNHEY and SMNVEV (reference sequence). The CDR3 is 17 residues long. CDR3 amino acids: CASSSTLTGNTPYEQYF. CDR3 nucleotides: TGTGCCAGCAGTTCAACTCTGACAGGGAATACCCCCTACGAGCAGTACTTC.

The chain couples TRBV19 to TRBJ2-1, with a tentative D call TRBD1 (6 bases). Deletions cut 5 bases from V and 6 bases from J, with 11 bases between. CDR3 length: 13 residues. The germline gives CDR1 LNHDA, CDR2 SQIVND (reference sequence). The CDR3 is CASSVSGVNEQFF. In DNA form, the CDR3 reads TGTGCCAGTAGTGTCTCAGGGGTCAATGAGCAGTTCTTC. The variable domain in full, with the rest retrieved from reference TRBV19 and TRBJ2-1, is DGGITQSPKYLFRKEGQNVTLSCEQNLNHDAMYWYRQDPGQGLRLIYYSQIVNDFQKGDIAEGYSVSREKKESFPLTVTSAQKNPTAFYLCASSVSGVNEQFFGPGTRLTVL.

V is TRBV10-3 and J is TRBJ2-2; TRBD2 aligns across 9 bases. CDR3 length equals 15 residues. V dropped 4 bases and J dropped 6; count of bases not matched to a gene: 6. Germline V gene data show CDR1 as ENHRY and CDR2 as SYGVKD. The CDR3 protein is CAISARGGAAGELFF. The DNA for the CDR3 is TGTGCCATCAGTGCTCGCGGGGGGGCGGCCGGGGAGCTGTTTTTT.

The V and J genes are TRBV29-1 and TRBJ1-2; D ambiguous. Germline CDR1 is SQVTM and CDR2 is ANQGSEA. This CDR3 spans 13 amino acids. V was trimmed by 1 base and J by 4 bases, leaving 10 bases between them. CDR3 in amino acids: CSVEGGQSYGYTF. The CDR3 nucleotides read TGCAGCGTTGAAGGGGGTCAGAGCTATGGCTACACCTTC.

This chain uses TRBV25-1 with TRBJ1-2; D ambiguous. Germline lookup yields CDR1 MGHDK and CDR2 SYGVNS. This CDR3 comprises 15 residues. V lost 3 bases to trimming and J lost 6 bases, with 17 bases between them. In DNA form, the CDR3 reads TGTGCCAGCAGTGATTCGGACCGAAAGAGGGATGGCTACACCTTC. Protein: CASSDSDRKRDGYTF.

In this sample, this clone turned up a few times. Other DNA sequences of this sample code for an identical CDR3. V is TRBV7-2 and J is TRBJ2-3, with D hard to call. The CDR3 is 13 residues long. V lost 4 bases and J 5 bases, leaving 10 bases between the germline ends. Germline V gene sequence: CDR1 SGHTA, CDR2 FQGNSA. The CDR3, as DNA: TGTGCCAGCAGCTCCTGGGGTGGAGATACGCAGTATTTT. Its protein product is CASSSWGGDTQYF.

The gene calls are TRBV23-1 and TRBJ1-2, with D possibly TRBD1 on 6 matching bases. TRBV23-1 is an ORF, and what it does is uncertain. Deletions cut 0 bases from V and 5 bases from J, with 10 bases between. The CDR3 is 14 residues long. CDR3 sequence: CASSQSARGYGYTF. As DNA, the CDR3 is TGCGCCAGCAGTCAATCGGCCAGGGGATATGGCTACACCTTC.

This chain links TRBV5-4 with TRBJ2-5; 7 bases agree with TRBD1. The CDR3 is 14 amino acids. Germline V gene lookup returns CDR1 SGHNT and CDR2 YYREEE (reference sequence). The junction had 5 bases not matched to a gene; V was cut back by 4 bases and J by 2 bases. The CDR3 coding sequence is TGTGCCAGCAGCGCAGGGGGTCGACAAGAGACCCAGTACTTC. This encodes CASSAGGRQETQYF.

The rearrangement joins TRBV4-3 to TRBJ1-2; the D gene is possibly TRBD1 (5 bases). The CDR3 length is 15 residues. Germline V lookup: CDR1 LGHNA, CDR2 YSLEER. V shed 4 bases and J shed 0 bases, with 12 bases lying between them. CDR3 sequence: CASSRGEGSNYGYTF. The DNA of the CDR3 is TGCGCCAGCAGCCGGGGGGAAGGCTCTAACTATGGCTACACCTTC.

This chain uses TRBV5-1 with TRBJ2-1; 14 nucleotides line up with TRBD2. Germline-derived CDR1 and CDR2 are SGHRS and YFSETQ. The CDR3 has 15 amino acids. Trimming cost V 6 bases and J 10 bases; bases outside gene matches: 9. This CDR3 is CASTPSGLAGGEQFF. Written as DNA, the CDR3 is TGCGCCAGCACCCCAAGCGGACTAGCGGGGGGAGAGCAGTTCTTC. The whole variable domain, remainder taken from reference TRBV5-1 and TRBJ2-1, is KAGVTQTPRYLIKTRGQQVTLSCSPISGHRSVSWYQQTPGQGLQFLFEYFSETQRNKGNFPGRFSGRQFSNSRSEMNVSTLELGDSALYLCASTPSGLAGGEQFFGPGTRLTVL.

The chain joins TRBV2 to TRBJ1-1, with D perhaps matching TRBD1 (5 bases). In germline, CDR1 is SNHLY, CDR2 FYNNEI. V was pared by 6 bases and J by 1 base, with 15 bases between. The CDR3 is 15 residues long. This chain's CDR3 is CASSDNAGGNTEAFF. The CDR3 bases are TGTGCCAGCAGCGACAATGCGGGGGGGAACACTGAAGCTTTCTTT.

The V call is TRBV6-2 or TRBV6-3, the J call TRBJ2-7; TRBD1 agrees at 7 bases. Germline CDR1 reads MNHEY; CDR2 reads SVGEGT. The junction had 4 bases not matched to a gene; V was cut back by 6 bases and J by 2 bases. The CDR3 length is 13 residues. The CDR3 coding sequence is TGTGCCAGCAGCCGCACAGGGGCCTACGAGCAGTACTTC. Encoded protein: CASSRTGAYEQYF.

The rearrangement links TRBV6-1 to TRBJ1-6; TRBD1 is a possible D gene (5 bases). The CDR3 runs to 17 residues. Trimming shortened V by 1 base and J by 2 bases, and 12 bases separated the two germline ends. Germline loops: CDR1 MNHNS, CDR2 SASEGT. Here the CDR3 reads CASSEVFRATYNSPLHF. The CDR3 DNA sequence: TGTGCCAGCAGTGAAGTCTTCAGGGCCACCTATAATTCACCCCTCCACTTT.

The chain recombines TRBV9 with TRBJ1-1; tentatively, D is TRBD1 (6 bases). CDR3 length: 14 amino acids. Germline V gene sequence: CDR1 SGDLS, CDR2 YYNGEE. V gave up 4 bases and J gave up 0 bases, with 10 bases separating them. The DNA for the CDR3 is TGTGCCAGCAGCCCCGGACAGTTGAACACTGAAGCTTTCTTT. Translated: CASSPGQLNTEAFF.

This clone was seen only once. The chain couples TRBV6-2 or TRBV6-3 to TRBJ1-2; a weak D match, TRBD1 (6 bases). The germline V and J ends were trimmed by 4 bases and 2 bases, with 17 bases remaining between them. The germline V gene encodes CDR1 MNHEY and CDR2 SVGEGT. The CDR3 totals 16 residues. The CDR3 nucleotides are TGTGCCAGCAGTTCGCGTGTCGGACAGCAAAACTATGGCTACACCTTC. Translated, it gives CASSSRVGQQNYGYTF.

This clone appeared once. In DNA form, the CDR3 reads TGCAGCGTTGCGGATGACACTGAAGCTTTCTTT. This sequence encodes CSVADDTEAFF. The chain carries TRBV29-1 and TRBJ1-1; no clear D. CDR1 is SQVTM, CDR2 ANQGSEA, per germline. The V gene lost 4 bases and the J gene lost 3 bases, with 6 bases spanning the gap. The length of the CDR3 is 11 residues.

J is TRBJ2-7 and V is TRBV2; D ambiguous. CDR3 size: 13 residues. Trimming left V 4 bases short and J 0 bases short, with 7 bases between. Germline V lookup: CDR1 SNHLY, CDR2 FYNNEI. The CDR3 DNA reads TGTGCCAGCAGTGTGGCAGGCTCCTACGAGCAGTACTTC. Translation: CASSVAGSYEQYF.

The chain uses TRBV4-3 and TRBJ1-5; D is undetermined. The CDR3 runs 13 residues. V lost 0 bases and J lost 3, with 3 bases in between. Germline assignment: CDR1 LGHNA and CDR2 YSLEER. CDR3 DNA sequence: TGCGCCAGCAGCCAAGATCACAATCAGCCCCAGCATTTT. This sequence encodes CASSQDHNQPQHF.

The chain carries TRBV5-4 and TRBJ1-5; unclear D gene. CDR1 is SGHNT and CDR2 is YYREEE in the germline V gene (reference sequence). Trimming stripped 1 base from V and 4 bases from J, with 15 bases between. The CDR3 is 16 residues long. CDR3 coding DNA: TGTGCCAGCAGCTTGTGGGCGGCGGATCGAAATCAGCCCCAGCATTTT. Protein sequence: CASSLWAADRNQPQHF.

This clone is a singleton in its sample. The rearrangement links TRBV11-2 to TRBJ2-7, with D unclear. The germline V and J ends were trimmed by 1 base and 2 bases, with 9 bases remaining between them. Germline CDR1 reads SGHAT; CDR2 reads FQNNGV. The CDR3 runs to 14 residues. The CDR3 nucleotides are TGTGCCAGCAGCTTAGGTAGGCAGGCCTACGAGCAGTACTTC. The encoded protein is CASSLGRQAYEQYF.